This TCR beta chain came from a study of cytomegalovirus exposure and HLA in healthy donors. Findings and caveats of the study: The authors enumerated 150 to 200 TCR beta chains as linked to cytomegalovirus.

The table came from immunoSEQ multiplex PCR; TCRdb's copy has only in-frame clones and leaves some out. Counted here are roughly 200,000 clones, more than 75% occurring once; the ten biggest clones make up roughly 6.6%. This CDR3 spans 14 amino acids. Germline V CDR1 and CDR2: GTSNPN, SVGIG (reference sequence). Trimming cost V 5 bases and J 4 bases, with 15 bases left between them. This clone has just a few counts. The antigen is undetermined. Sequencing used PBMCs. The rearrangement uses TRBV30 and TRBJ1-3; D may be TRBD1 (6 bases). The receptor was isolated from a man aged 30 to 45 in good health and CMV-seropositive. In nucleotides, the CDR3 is TGTGCCTGGGGAGAGGGGGGTTTGGGAAACACCATATATTTT. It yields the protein CAWGEGGLGNTIYF.